The clone carrying this T cell receptor (beta chain) has just a few counts. Its antigen is undetermined. The data are from a study of beta chain features in type 1 diabetes. Study-wide findings and caveats: For Type 1 diabetes patients, all four CD4+ subsets carried TCRB CDR3s that were moderately but significantly shorter. VDJ junctions from patients with type 1 diabetes contained fewer insertions and more deletions.

CD45RO/CCR7/CD25/CD127/CD95/CD27 staining was used to isolate CD4+ naive, central memory, regulatory and stem cell-like memory cells by sorting. This CDR3 comprises 13 residues. CDR1 GTSNPN and CDR2 SVGIG come from the germline V gene (reference sequence). The V end lost 3 bases, the J end lost 1 base, and 8 bases lay between the germline ends. What was sequenced were expressed TCRB transcripts, since all of the isolated RNA had been reverse transcribed. Using immunoSEQ multiplex PCR, the repertoire was profiled, and TCRdb retains in-frame clones only, with some absent. Of hundreds of thousands of clones in the sample, 11% to 15% were seen once.

The chain combines TRBV30 with TRBJ2-3; D is unresolved. The sequence was obtained from a man younger than 35 with type 1 diabetes. The sample consisted of naive CD4+ T cells from blood. CDR3 protein: CAWRETGTDTQYF. The CDR3 DNA follows: TGTGCCTGGAGGGAAACAGGCACAGATACGCAGTATTTT.